This TCR beta chain was profiled in a study of T-cell memory formation after mild COVID-19. General study findings and limits: Contracting CD4+ clones were located mainly in CM and EM, and CD8+ clones in EMRA. Balance between CD4 and CD8 was seen in clones contracting day 15 to 85, and a CD4+ lean was seen in later expanders.

Trimming pared 0 bases from V and 5 bases from J, leaving 23 bases between. From germline, CDR1 is KGHSH and CDR2 LQKENI. The CDR3 has 18 amino acids. This clonotype was seen only a few times. Antigen unknown. Amplification by 5'RACE using constant-segment primers produced TCR alpha and TCR beta cDNA libraries that carried sample barcodes and UMIs. MiXCR, run by TCRdb on the 5' RACE reads, gives a single entry per CDR3 protein. This table holds hundreds of thousands of distinct CDR3 sequences, roughly 20% found once. The clonotype originates from an adult woman who had mild COVID-19 (a few samples of this study predate the infection). Cell type and time point are not known. The J gene is TRBJ2-7, the V gene TRBV18; D is possibly TRBD1 or TRBD2 (5 bases each). The specimen was PBMCs or a T cell subset sorted from them (not recorded which). The CDR3 DNA is TGTGCCAGCTCACCACCTGTAGGACCCCGGGACCCGATGCACGAGCAGTACTTC. As protein: CASSPPVGPRDPMHEQYF.